Each of the 16 T cell receptor beta chains below was sequenced from the same sample in a study of regulatory T cells in long-lasting Graves disease. Noted time point: persistent/refractory GD, antithyroid drugs over 5 years with positive TRAb. From PBMCs, RNA was extracted and then used to make the TCR library. Arm-PCR of CDR3 regions and iRepertoire HTBI primers were the basis on which TCR beta libraries were built. TCRdb re-called the multiplex PCR reads with MiXCR, one entry per CDR3 protein. The table lists about 290,000 distinct CDR3 sequences, 20% to 25% of them singletons. This specimen was peripheral blood mononuclear cells (PBMCs), taken when the disease was refractory, from a patient treated with antithyroid drugs. The receptors originated from a female donor with Graves disease.

This clonotype has only a few counts. The CDR3 sequence is CSAMEGRWNEQFF. CDR3 coding DNA: TGCAGTGCTATGGAGGGACGTTGGAATGAGCAGTTCTTC. The rearrangement joins TRBV20-1 to TRBJ2-1; maybe TRBD2 (6 bases). Germline values: CDR1 DFQATT, CDR2 SNEGSKA (reference sequence). V lost 4 bases and J 7 bases, leaving 14 bases between the germline ends. The CDR3 contains 13 residues.

The chain joins TRBV20-1 to TRBJ2-7; D remains unclear. This CDR3 has 14 amino acids. Per germline, CDR1 DFQATT and CDR2 SNEGSKA (reference sequence). V was cut by 0 bases and J by 2 bases, with 11 bases left in between. This chain's CDR3 is CSARDLGFPYEQYF. The CDR3 nucleotides read TGCAGTGCTAGAGATTTAGGGTTTCCCTACGAGCAGTACTTC.

CDR3 region: CASSPTSGRASGEQYF. In DNA form, the CDR3 reads TGTGCCAGCAGCCCGACTAGCGGGAGGGCCAGTGGCGAGCAGTACTTC. This sequence joins TRBV7-9 and TRBJ2-7, with 14 bases fitting TRBD2. After removal of 5 bases from V and 6 bases from J, the junction contained 9 bases not matched to a gene. Germline CDR1 SEHNR, CDR2 FQNEAQ (reference sequence). The CDR3 loop spans 16 amino acids.

This clonotype was observed many times. The rearrangement uses TRBV18 and TRBJ2-5; D gene uncertain. The CDR3 sequence is 14 residues long. Germline CDR1 is KGHSH and CDR2 is LQKENI. V lost 3 bases, J lost 1 base, and 9 bases lay in between. Here the CDR3 DNA reads TGTGCCAGCTCACCGGTCCCAGGCCAAGAGACCCAGTACTTC. Protein: CASSPVPGQETQYF.

This clonotype was seen more than once but under ten times. The CDR3 nucleotides read TGCGCCAGCAGCTTTAGCAGAGAGTCCTACGAGCAGTACTTC. Amino acids: CASSFSRESYEQYF. V and J are TRBV4-3 and TRBJ2-7; D is unresolved. This CDR3 region has 14 residues. V dropped 5 bases and J dropped 1 base, with 12 bases sitting between them. Germline loops: CDR1 LGHNA, CDR2 YSLEER.

This clonotype was observed at least ten times. V usage is TRBV20-1 and J usage is TRBJ2-7; 10 nucleotides match TRBD2. This CDR3 region has 14 residues. V dropped 5 bases and J dropped 6; count of bases not matched to a gene: 10. Germline assignment: CDR1 DFQATT and CDR2 SNEGSKA (reference sequence). The CDR3 is CSAPSKREGPEQYF. The DNA of the CDR3 is TGCAGTGCTCCCTCAAAGCGGGAGGGCCCCGAGCAGTACTTC.

DNA for the CDR3: TGTGCCTGTAAGGACTCGAACTCCTACGAGCAGTACTTC. This translates into CACKDSNSYEQYF. V gene TRBV30 combines with J gene TRBJ2-7; possibly TRBD2 for D (5 bases). Germline V lookup: CDR1 GTSNPN, CDR2 SVGIG (reference sequence). The V and J ends lost 6 bases and 0 bases respectively, with 12 bases between them. The length of the CDR3 is 13 residues.

This clonotype was counted ten times or more. V is TRBV7-2 and J is TRBJ1-1; D is undetermined. The length of the CDR3 is 13 residues. Trimming removed 7 bases at V and 1 base at J, with 10 bases between. The germline CDR1 and CDR2 sequences are SGHTA and FQGNSA. The CDR3 protein is CASTSKTNTEAFF. The CDR3 nucleotides read TGTGCCAGCACCTCGAAAACGAACACTGAAGCTTTCTTT.

The sample holds a few counts of this clonotype. V gene TRBV3-1 combines with J gene TRBJ1-3, with D possibly matching TRBD1 (6 bases). The CDR3 consists of 14 residues. CDR1 is LGHDT, CDR2 YNNKEL, per germline (reference sequence). V lost 1 base, J lost 4 bases, and 8 bases lay in between. The CDR3 nucleotides read TGTGCCAGCAGCCAAGGCGGACAGGGAAACACCATATATTTT. This translates into CASSQGGQGNTIYF.

This clonotype showed up many times. V usage is TRBV30 and J usage is TRBJ2-5; D may be TRBD1 or TRBD2 (5 bases each). Trimming took off 4 bases at V and 5 bases at J, with 8 bases between the two ends. Looked up from germline, CDR1 is GTSNPN and CDR2 is SVGIG (reference sequence). This CDR3 spans 11 amino acids. In DNA form, the CDR3 reads TGTGCCTGGATGGGGGATGAGACCCAGTACTTC. Translating it yields CAWMGDETQYF.

This clonotype was picked up many times. J is TRBJ1-2 and V is TRBV28; D uncertain. This CDR3 spans 15 amino acids. Between the trimmed V and J ends, which lost 2 bases and 4 bases, there was a span of 14 bases. In germline, CDR1 is MDHEN, CDR2 SYDVKM. The CDR3 bases are TGTGCCAGCAGTTTAGGTGGGCAGGTCCTCTATGGCTACACCTTC. It yields the protein CASSLGGQVLYGYTF.

This clonotype was detected a few times. CDR3 in amino acids: CATSRDSGGTGELFF. The CDR3 nucleotides read TGTGCCACCAGCAGAGATTCCGGGGGCACCGGGGAGCTGTTTTTT. This chain joins TRBV15 and TRBJ2-2, with D maybe TRBD2 (6 bases). V lost 0 bases, J lost 4 bases, and 9 bases lay in between. The germline gives CDR1 LNHNV, CDR2 YYDKDF (reference sequence). The CDR3 has 15 residues.

This clonotype occurred a few times. The chain couples TRBV10-1 to TRBJ2-3, with D possibly being TRBD1 (6 bases). CDR1 WNHNN and CDR2 SYGVQD come from the germline V gene (reference sequence). The CDR3 covers 14 residues. Trimming cost V 5 bases and J 3 bases, with 12 bases left between them. The CDR3 sequence is CASSMDSLTDTQYF. CDR3 coding DNA: TGCGCCAGCAGTATGGACAGCTTAACAGATACGCAGTATTTT.

This clonotype has at least ten counts. This chain links TRBV30 with TRBJ1-1, with D perhaps TRBD1 (6 bases). The length of the CDR3 is 13 residues. The germline V and J ends were trimmed by 4 bases and 1 base, with 10 bases remaining between them. The germline V gene has CDR1 GTSNPN and CDR2 SVGIG (reference sequence). CDR3 nucleotides: TGTGCCTGGAAACAGGGCGCGAACACTGAAGCTTTCTTT. Protein product: CAWKQGANTEAFF.

This clonotype was found many times. The chain uses TRBV6-1 and TRBJ1-1, with 9 bases identical to TRBD1. Trimming took 10 bases from V and 1 from J; bases not matched to a gene: 1. This CDR3 comprises 12 residues. Germline V gene lookup returns CDR1 MNHNS and CDR2 SASEGT. The CDR3: CATGQGNTEAFF. The CDR3 coding sequence is TGTGCCACGGGACAGGGGAACACTGAAGCTTTCTTT.

This chain connects TRBV18 to TRBJ2-5, with D perhaps matching TRBD1 (5 bases). The ends were cut back, 6 bases at V and 5 bases at J, with 10 bases in the middle. Germline loops: CDR1 KGHSH, CDR2 LQKENI. The CDR3 spans 12 residues. The CDR3 DNA is TGTGCCAGCTCCCGGGCAGGGGAGACCCAGTACTTC. It encodes CASSRAGETQYF.